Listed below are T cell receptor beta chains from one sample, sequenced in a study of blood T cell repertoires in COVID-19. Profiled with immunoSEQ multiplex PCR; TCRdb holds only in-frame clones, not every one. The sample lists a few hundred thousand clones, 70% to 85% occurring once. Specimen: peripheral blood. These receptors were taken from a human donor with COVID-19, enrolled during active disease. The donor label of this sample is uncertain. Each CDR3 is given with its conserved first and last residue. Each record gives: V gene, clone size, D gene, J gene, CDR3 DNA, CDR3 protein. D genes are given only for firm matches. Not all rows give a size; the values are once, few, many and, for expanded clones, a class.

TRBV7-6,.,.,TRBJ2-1,TGTGCCAGCAGCTGGGCAGAGGACTCAACCTACAATGAGCAGTTCTTC,CASSWAEDSTYNEQFF
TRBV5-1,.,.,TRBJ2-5,TGCGCCAGCAGCTTGACTACCCAAGAGACCCAGTACTTC,CASSLTTQETQYF
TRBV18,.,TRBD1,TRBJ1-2,TGTGCCAGCTCACCGGCGGGACAGCTCTATGGCTACACCTTC,CASSPAGQLYGYTF
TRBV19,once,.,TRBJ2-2,TGTGCCAGTAGTTCAAGGCTCCTCAGAGGAGGGAACACCGGGGAGCTGTTTTTT,CASSSRLLRGGNTGELFF
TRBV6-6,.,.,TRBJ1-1,TGTGCCAGCAGTTACGCGGACATTATTTCTGAAGCTTTCTTT,CASSYADIISEAFF
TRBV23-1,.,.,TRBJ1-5,TGCGCCAGCACCATCGGAGGGGGGGCAAGGCAGCCCCAGCATTTT,CASTIGGGARQPQHF
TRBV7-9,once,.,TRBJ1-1,TGTGCCAGCAGCTTACCCACTGGTTCCGCTGAAGCTTTCTTT,CASSLPTGSAEAFF
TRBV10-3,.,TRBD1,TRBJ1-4,TGTGCCATCAGTGGGACAGGGGATGAAAAACTGTTTTTT,CAISGTGDEKLFF
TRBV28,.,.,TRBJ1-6,TGTGCCAGTACAGGGACGAATTCACCCCTCCACTTT,CASTGTNSPLHF
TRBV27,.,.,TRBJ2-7,TGTGCCAGCAGGCGGGACAGATCCGGGGAGCAGTACTTC,CASRRDRSGEQYF
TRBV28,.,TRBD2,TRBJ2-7,TGTGCCAGCGGGGACCACTCTAGCGGGAGAAAAGAGCAGTACTTC,CASGDHSSGRKEQYF
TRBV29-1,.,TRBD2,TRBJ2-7,TGCAGCGTTTCTAATAGCGGGGACGAGCAGTACTTC,CSVSNSGDEQYF
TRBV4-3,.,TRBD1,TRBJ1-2,TGCGCCAGCAGCCAAGATCTTCCCGGCCGACAGGGGGCGGGCTCGTATGGCTACACCTTC,CASSQDLPGRQGAGSYGYTF
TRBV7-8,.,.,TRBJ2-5,TGTGCCAGCAGCTTAGCGCACGGGCGGAATAATCAGGGGGAGACCCAGTACTTC,CASSLAHGRNNQGETQYF
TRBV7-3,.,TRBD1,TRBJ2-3,TGTGCCAGCAGCTACCGCAGACAGGGGTCCACAGATACGCAGTATTTT,CASSYRRQGSTDTQYF
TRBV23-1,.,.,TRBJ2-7,TGCGCCAGCAGTCAATCGGACAGTCCCTACGAGCAGTACTTC,CASSQSDSPYEQYF
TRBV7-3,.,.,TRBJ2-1,TGTGCCAGCAGCTTCTATCAGGGCAGCGATGAGCAGTTCTTC,CASSFYQGSDEQFF
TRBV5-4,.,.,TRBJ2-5,TGTGCCAGCAGCTTGGAACCGGGAGTCCCCCAAGAGACCCAGTACTTC,CASSLEPGVPQETQYF
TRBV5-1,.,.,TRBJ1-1,TGCGCCAGCAGCCCCTATCTCGGGGGGGGCACTGAAGCTTTCTTT,CASSPYLGGGTEAFF
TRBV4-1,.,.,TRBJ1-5,TGCGCCAGCAGCCCAGAGGGTGGAGGCAATCAGCCCCAGCATTTT,CASSPEGGGNQPQHF
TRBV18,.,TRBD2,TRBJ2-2,TGTGCCAGCTCACCACCGGGACTAGCGAACACCGGGGAGCTGTTTTTT,CASSPPGLANTGELFF
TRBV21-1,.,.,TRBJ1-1,TGTGCCAGCAGCCACAAAAAACGGGGAGCTTTCTTT,CASSHKKRGAFF
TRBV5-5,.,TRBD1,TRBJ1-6,TGTGCCAGCAGCGCCTCCCCGGGACAGGGGGCTCTGGATTCACCCCTCCACTTT,CASSASPGQGALDSPLHF
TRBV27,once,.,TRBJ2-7,TGTGCCAGCCTACCGAGATATGACACCCTGAGCTCCTACGAGCAGTACTTC,CASLPRYDTLSSYEQYF
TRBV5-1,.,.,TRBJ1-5,TGCGCCAGCAGCGAGGGTCGGAGGGGCAATCAGCCCCAGCATTTT,CASSEGRRGNQPQHF
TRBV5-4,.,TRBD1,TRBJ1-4,TGTGCCAGCAGTTGGACAGGGGAGGAAAAACTGTTTTTT,CASSWTGEEKLFF
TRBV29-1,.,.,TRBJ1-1,TGCAGCGCTGCGGTCGGGGGGAACACTGAAGCTTTCTTT,CSAAVGGNTEAFF
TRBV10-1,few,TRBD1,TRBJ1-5,TGCGCCAGCAGTGAAAGACAGGGGTTCCCGTATAGCAATCAGCCCCAGCATTTT,CASSERQGFPYSNQPQHF
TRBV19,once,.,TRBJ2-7,TGTGCCAGTACCGGGAGGGGGCCCTACGAGCAGTACTTC,CASTGRGPYEQYF
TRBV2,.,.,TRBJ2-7,TGTGCCAGCAGTGACCCTAGACTAAGGCACGAGCAGTACTTC,CASSDPRLRHEQYF
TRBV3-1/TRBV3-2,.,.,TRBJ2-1,TGTGCCAGCAGCCGCCTGAGGGCTGGGAATGAGCAGTTCTTC,CASSRLRAGNEQFF
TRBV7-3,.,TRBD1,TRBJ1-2,TGTGCCAGCAGCCCGACAGGGGTCTTCTATGGCTACACCTTC,CASSPTGVFYGYTF
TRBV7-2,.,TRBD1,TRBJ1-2,TGTGCCAGCAGCTTAGGAAGGGACAGCTTCTATGGCTACACCTTC,CASSLGRDSFYGYTF
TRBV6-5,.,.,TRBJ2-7,TGTGCCAGCAGTTACTCGCCAGGCAGCTCCTACGAGCAGTACTTC,CASSYSPGSSYEQYF
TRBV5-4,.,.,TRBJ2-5,TGTGCCAGCAGCTTGTGGGCGAAAGAGACCCAGTACTTC,CASSLWAKETQYF
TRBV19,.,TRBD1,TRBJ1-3,TGTGCCAGTACCAGTCCCGGGACAGGGAAAAACACCATATATTTT,CASTSPGTGKNTIYF
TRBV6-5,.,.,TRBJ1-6,TGTGCCAGCAGCCGGGAATTAACGGATTCACCCCTCCACTTT,CASSRELTDSPLHF
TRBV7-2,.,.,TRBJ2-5,TGTGCCAGCAGCTTAGGAGCGGGCCCAGAGACCCAGTACTTC,CASSLGAGPETQYF
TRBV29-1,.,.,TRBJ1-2,TGCAGCGGGCTGGGGGGAGGGACTGGCTACACCTTC,CSGLGGGTGYTF
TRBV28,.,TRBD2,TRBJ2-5,TGTGCCAGCAGCCCACTTCTCGGACTAGCGGGAGGGCGGGAGACCCAGTACTTC,CASSPLLGLAGGRETQYF
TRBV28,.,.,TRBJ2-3,TGTGCCAGCAGTCTGACTATTGGTACGCAGTATTTT,CASSLTIGTQYF
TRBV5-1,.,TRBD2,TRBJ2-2,TGCGCCAGCAGCTGGAGACTAGCGGGAAGCACCGGGGAGCTGTTTTTT,CASSWRLAGSTGELFF
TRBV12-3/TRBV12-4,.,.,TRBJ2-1,TGTGCTAGCAGTTTGCGGACAGCGGGGGAGCAGTTCTTC,CASSLRTAGEQFF
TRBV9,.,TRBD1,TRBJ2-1,TGTGCCAGCAGCGCTTCAGGACAGGCCAACAATGAGCAGTTCTTC,CASSASGQANNEQFF
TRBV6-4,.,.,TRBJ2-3,TGTGCCAGCAGTGAAGAGCTAGCTGCAGATACGCAGTATTTT,CASSEELAADTQYF
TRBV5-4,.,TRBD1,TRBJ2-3,TGTGCCTTAAGGTCTGGGACAGGGGGAAACACAGATACGCAGTATTTT,CALRSGTGGNTDTQYF
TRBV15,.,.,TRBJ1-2,TGTGCCACCAGCAGAGAAGGGGGAGCTAACTATGGCTACACCTTC,CATSREGGANYGYTF
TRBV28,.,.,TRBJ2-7,TGTGCCAGCAGCCGGTACCAGGGCCTGGACTTC,CASSRYQGLDF
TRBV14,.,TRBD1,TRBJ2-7,TGTGCCAGCAGCCATGGGAGAGACAGGGGGTTTTACGAGCAGTACTTC,CASSHGRDRGFYEQYF
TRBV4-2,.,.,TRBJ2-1,TGTGCCAGCAGCCAAGAGAGAAGCGGCAAGCAGTTCTTC,CASSQERSGKQFF
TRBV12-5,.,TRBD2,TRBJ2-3,TGTGCTAGTGGTTTGAATGCACTAGCGGGAATCACTAGCACAGATACGCAGTATTTT,CASGLNALAGITSTDTQYF
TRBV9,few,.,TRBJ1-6,TGTGCCAGCAGCGTTACAGCGGGGCTTAATTCACCCCTCCACTTT,CASSVTAGLNSPLHF
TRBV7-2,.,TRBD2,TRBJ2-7,TGTGCCAGCAGCTCATCTTCTAGCGGTCCCTACGAGCAGTACTTC,CASSSSSSGPYEQYF
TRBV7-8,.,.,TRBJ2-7,TGTGCCAGCAGTTCTGCATCCCGAGAGCCCTACGAGCAGTACTTC,CASSSASREPYEQYF